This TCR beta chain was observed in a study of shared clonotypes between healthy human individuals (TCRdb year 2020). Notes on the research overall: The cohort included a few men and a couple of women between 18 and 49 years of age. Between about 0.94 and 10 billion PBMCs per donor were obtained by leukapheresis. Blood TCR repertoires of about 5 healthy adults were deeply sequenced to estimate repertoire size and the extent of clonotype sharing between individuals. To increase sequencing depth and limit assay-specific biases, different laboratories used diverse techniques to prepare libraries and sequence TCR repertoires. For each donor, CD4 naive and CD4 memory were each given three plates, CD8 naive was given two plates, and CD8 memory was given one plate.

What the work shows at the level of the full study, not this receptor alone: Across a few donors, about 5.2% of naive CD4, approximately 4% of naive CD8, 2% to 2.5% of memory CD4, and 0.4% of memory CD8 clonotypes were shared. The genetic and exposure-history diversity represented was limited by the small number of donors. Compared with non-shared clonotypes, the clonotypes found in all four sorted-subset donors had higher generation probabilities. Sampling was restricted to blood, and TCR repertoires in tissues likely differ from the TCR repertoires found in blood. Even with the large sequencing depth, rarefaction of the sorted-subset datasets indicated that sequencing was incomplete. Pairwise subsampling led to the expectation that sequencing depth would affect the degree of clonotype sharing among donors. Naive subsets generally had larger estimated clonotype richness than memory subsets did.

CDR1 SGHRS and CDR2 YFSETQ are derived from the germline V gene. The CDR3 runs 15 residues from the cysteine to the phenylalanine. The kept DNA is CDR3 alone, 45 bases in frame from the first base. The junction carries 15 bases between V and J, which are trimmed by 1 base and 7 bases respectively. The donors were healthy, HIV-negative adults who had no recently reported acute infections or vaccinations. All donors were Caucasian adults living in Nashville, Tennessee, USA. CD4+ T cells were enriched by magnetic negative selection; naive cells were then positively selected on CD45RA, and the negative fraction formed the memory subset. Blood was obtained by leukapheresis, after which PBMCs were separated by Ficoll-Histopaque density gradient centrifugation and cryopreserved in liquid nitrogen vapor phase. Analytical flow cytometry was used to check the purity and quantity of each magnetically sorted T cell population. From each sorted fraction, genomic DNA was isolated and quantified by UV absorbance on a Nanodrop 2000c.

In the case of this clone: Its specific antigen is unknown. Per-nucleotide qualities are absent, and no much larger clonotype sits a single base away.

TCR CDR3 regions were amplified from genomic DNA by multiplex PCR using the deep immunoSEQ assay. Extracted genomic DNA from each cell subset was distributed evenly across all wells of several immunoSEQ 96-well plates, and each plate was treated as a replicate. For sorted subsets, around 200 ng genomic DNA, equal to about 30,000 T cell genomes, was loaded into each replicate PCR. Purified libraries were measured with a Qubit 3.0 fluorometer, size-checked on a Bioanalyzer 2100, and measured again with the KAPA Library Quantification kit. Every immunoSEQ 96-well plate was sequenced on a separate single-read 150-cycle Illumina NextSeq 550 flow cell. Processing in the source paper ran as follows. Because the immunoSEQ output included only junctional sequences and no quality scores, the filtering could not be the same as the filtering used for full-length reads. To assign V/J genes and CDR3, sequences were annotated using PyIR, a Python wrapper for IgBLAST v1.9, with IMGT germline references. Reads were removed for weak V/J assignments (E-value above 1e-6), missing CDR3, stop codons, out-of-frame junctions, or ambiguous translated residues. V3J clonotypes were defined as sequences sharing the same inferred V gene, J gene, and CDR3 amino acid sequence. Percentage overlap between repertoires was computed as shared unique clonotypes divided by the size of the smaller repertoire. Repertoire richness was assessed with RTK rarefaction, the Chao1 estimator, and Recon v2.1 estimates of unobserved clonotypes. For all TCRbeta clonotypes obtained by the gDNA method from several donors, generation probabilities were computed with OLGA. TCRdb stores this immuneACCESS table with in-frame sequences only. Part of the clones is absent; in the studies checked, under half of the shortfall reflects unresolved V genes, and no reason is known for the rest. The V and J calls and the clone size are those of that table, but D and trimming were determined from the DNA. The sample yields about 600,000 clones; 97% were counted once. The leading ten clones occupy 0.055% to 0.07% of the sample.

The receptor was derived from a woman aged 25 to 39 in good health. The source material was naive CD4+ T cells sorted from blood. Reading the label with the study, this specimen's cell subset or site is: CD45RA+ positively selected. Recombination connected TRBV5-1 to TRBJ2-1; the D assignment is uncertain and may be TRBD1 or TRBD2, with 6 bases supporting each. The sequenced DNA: TGCGCCAGCAGCTTGATTTCGGGGGCGGGGAATGAGCAGTTCTTC. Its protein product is CASSLISGAGNEQFF.